This T cell receptor (beta chain) was recorded in a study of shared clonotypes between healthy human individuals (dated by TCRdb to about 2020). Background on the whole study: The cohort included three men and two women between 18 and 49 years of age. Per donor, three plates each were used for CD4 naive and CD4 memory, two for CD8 naive, and one for CD8 memory. Blood TCR repertoires of roughly five healthy adults were deeply sequenced to estimate repertoire size and the extent of clonotype sharing between individuals. To increase sequencing depth and limit assay-specific biases, TCR repertoire library preparation and sequencing were carried out by different laboratories using diverse techniques. Between about 0.8 and 9 billion PBMCs per donor were obtained by leukapheresis.

Regarding this clone: No cognate antigen has been identified for it. Base qualities were left out, and no much larger clone turns up one base away.

TCR CDR3 regions were amplified from genomic DNA by multiplex PCR using the deep immunoSEQ assay. Genomic DNA extracted from each cell subset was distributed evenly over all wells of several immunoSEQ 96-well plates, and each plate served as one replicate. For sorted subsets, each replicate PCR was loaded with approximately 200 ng genomic DNA, equivalent to about 33,000 T cell genomes. Purified libraries were measured with a Qubit 3.0 fluorometer, size-checked on a Bioanalyzer 2100, and measured again with the KAPA Library Quantification kit. A separate single-read 150-cycle Illumina NextSeq 550 flow cell was used to sequence each immunoSEQ 96-well plate. In the original analysis: The immunoSEQ output contained only junctional sequences without quality scores, so filtering could not match that applied to full-length reads. Sequences were annotated with PyIR, a Python wrapper for IgBLAST v1.9, and V/J genes and CDR3 were assigned using IMGT germline references. Reads with weak V/J assignments (E-value above 1e-6), missing CDR3, stop codons, out-of-frame junctions, or ambiguous translated residues were removed. V3J clonotypes were defined as sequences sharing the same inferred V gene, J gene, and CDR3 amino acid sequence. Percentage overlap between repertoires was computed as shared unique clonotypes divided by the size of the smaller repertoire. Richness of each repertoire was evaluated using RTK rarefaction, the Chao1 estimator, and Recon v2.1 estimates of unobserved clonotypes. Generation probabilities for all TCRbeta clonotypes obtained by the gDNA method from a handful of donors were computed using OLGA. TCRdb took this table from immuneACCESS and kept in-frame rearrangements with V and J called. Such tables lack part of the clones; where checked against another copy, unresolved V genes explain under half of the gap, and the rest is unexplained. V and J calls and clone size are as listed in that table; D and trimming were resolved from the DNA. Counted in this sample were approximately 1.4 million clones; 95% to 99% of them appeared once. Clones ranked in the top ten supply 0.4% to 0.55% of the sample.

The paper as a whole reports these results and caveats: Larger estimated clonotype richness was generally found for naive subsets than for memory subsets. Incomplete sequencing was indicated by rarefaction of sorted-subset datasets, despite the large sequencing depth. Compared with non-shared clonotypes, the clonotypes found in all four sorted-subset donors had higher generation probabilities. Pairwise subsampling led to the expectation that sequencing depth would affect the degree of clonotype sharing among donors. Sharing across several donors was observed for 5% to 6.5% of naive CD4, over 3% of naive CD8, 2% to 2.5% of memory CD4, and roughly 0.4% of memory CD8 clonotypes. Sampling was limited to blood, and TCR repertoires in tissue likely differ from TCR repertoires in blood. The genetic and exposure-history diversity represented was limited by the small number of donors.

The donors were healthy, HIV-negative adults with no recently reported acute infections or vaccinations. All donors were Caucasian adults living in Nashville, Tennessee, USA. CD4+ T cells were enriched by magnetic negative selection; naive cells were then positively selected on CD45RA, and the negative fraction formed the memory subset. Blood was obtained by leukapheresis, after which PBMCs were separated by Ficoll-Histopaque density gradient centrifugation and cryopreserved in liquid nitrogen vapor phase. Analytical flow cytometry was used to check the purity and quantity of each magnetically sorted T cell population. Genomic DNA was isolated from each sorted fraction and quantified by UV absorbance on a Nanodrop 2000c. This clonotype originated in a man aged 25-45 years in good health. Material: naive CD4+ T cells sorted from blood. The cell subset or site label for this specimen denotes: CD45RA+ positively selected.

CDR3 loop: CASSLPGKEQYF. The DNA sequence is as follows: TGTGCCAGCAGTTTACCAGGGAAAGAGCAGTACTTC. This sequence uses TRBV28 and TRBJ2-7; possibly the D gene is TRBD1, per 5 matching bases. Trimming takes 2 bases from V and 7 bases from J, and the germline ends sit 9 bases apart. For CDR1 and CDR2, the germline V gene lists MDHEN and SYDVKM. Inclusive of the bounding cysteine and phenylalanine, the CDR3 is 12 residues long. The read is trimmed to its CDR3 DNA, 36 bases read in frame from base 1.